What follows are 28 T cell receptor beta chains derived from one specimen sequenced in a study of cytomegalovirus exposure and HLA in healthy donors. PCR primers comprised 60 Vbeta and 13 Jbeta primers. Some clones are missing from TCRdb's copy, which holds only in-frame ones; the method was immunoSEQ multiplex PCR. The sample has roughly 250,000 clones, under 80% seen once. Sample: PBMCs. These receptors all stem from a female donor in good health and CMV-seronegative.

The chain links TRBV30 to TRBJ1-2, with D maybe TRBD1 (6 bases). This CDR3 region has 15 residues. CDR1 GTSNPN and CDR2 SVGIG come from the germline V gene (reference sequence). Trimming left V 1 base short and J 4 bases short, with 16 bases between. The CDR3 nucleotides are TGTGCCTGGAGTGCCCCCCTGGGGGCCGCCTATGGCTACACCTTC. The encoded protein is CAWSAPLGAAYGYTF.

The chain combines TRBV2 with TRBJ2-3; 9 nucleotides line up with TRBD1. Germline CDR1 reads SNHLY; CDR2 reads FYNNEI. The V gene end was trimmed by 3 bases and the J gene end by 2 bases; junction bases not matched to a gene: 6. The CDR3 is 16 amino acids. The CDR3 nucleotides read TGTGCCAGCAGTGACCCGGGACAGGGTTTCACAGATACGCAGTATTTT. Amino acid sequence: CASSDPGQGFTDTQYF.

This rearrangement joins TRBV28 to TRBJ2-1, with 10 bases lining up with TRBD2. This CDR3 spans 14 amino acids. CDR1 is MDHEN and CDR2 is SYDVKM in the germline V gene. J was trimmed by 7 bases and V by 2 bases; bases with no gene match: 2. The CDR3 nucleotides read TGTGCCAGCAGTTTAGCGGGACTAGCGAATGAGCAGTTCTTC. This codes for CASSLAGLANEQFF.

V usage is TRBV27 and J usage is TRBJ1-5; 8 bases agree with TRBD1. The CDR3 is made up of 14 amino acids. Germline V gene lookup returns CDR1 MNHEY and CDR2 SMNVEV (reference sequence). The junction had 6 bases not matched to a gene; V was cut back by 4 bases and J by 7 bases. The CDR3 coding sequence is TGTGCCAGCAGTTCCCCTGACAGGGGACAGCCCCAGCATTTT. Amino acids: CASSSPDRGQPQHF.

The rearrangement links TRBV21-1 to TRBJ1-4; the table gives TRBD1 as D, unverified against the DNA. TRBV21-1 is tagged as a pseudogene. The CDR3 extends over 16 amino acids. This CDR3 reads CASSKKVQGVGEKLFF. CDR3 in DNA: TGTGCCAGCAGCAAAAAGGTACAGGGGGTAGGTGAAAAACTGTTTTTT.

This clone was detected only once. The chain couples TRBV7-9 to TRBJ2-1; 7 bases fit TRBD1. The CDR3 length is 12 residues. Per the germline V gene, CDR1 is SEHNR and CDR2 is FQNEAQ (reference sequence). The ends lost 9 bases at V and 7 bases at J; junction bases unmatched: 6. CDR3 sequence reads: CASLTGANEQFF. In DNA form, the CDR3 reads TGTGCCAGTCTAACAGGGGCGAATGAGCAGTTCTTC.

This clone has only one observation. The chain uses TRBV30 and TRBJ2-7; 12 positions agree with TRBD2. Per the germline V gene, CDR1 is GTSNPN and CDR2 is SVGIG (reference sequence). The CDR3 loop spans 14 amino acids. J lost 7 bases, V lost 0 bases, and 4 bases had no gene match. CDR3 nucleotide sequence: TGTGCCTGGAGTGTGACTAGCGGGAGTGGTGAGCAGTACTTC. The encoded protein is CAWSVTSGSGEQYF.

The chain combines TRBV6-1 with TRBJ1-2; 9 bases align to TRBD1. The germline V gene has CDR1 MNHNS and CDR2 SASEGT. The CDR3 has 14 residues. With 6 bases clipped from V and 4 bases from J, the junction kept 6 bases outside the gene matches. The CDR3 loop is CASSTDRGAYGYTF. The CDR3 DNA reads as TGTGCCAGCAGCACAGACAGGGGGGCCTATGGCTACACCTTC.

This CDR3 is CASSRATNEKLFF. The CDR3 region has the DNA TGTGCCAGCAGCCGCGCAACTAATGAAAAACTGTTTTTT. The gene calls are TRBV5-4 and TRBJ1-4; no clear D. The length of the CDR3 is 13 residues. Trimming took 4 bases from V and 0 from J, leaving 4 bases between them. CDR1 is SGHNT, CDR2 YYREEE, per germline (reference sequence).

The chain has TRBV10-2 and TRBJ2-5, with D tentatively TRBD2 (5 bases). The DNA end favors TRBJ2-7, so the J call may be wrong. The CDR3 covers 15 residues. Germline CDR1 is WSHSY and CDR2 is SAAADI. The CDR3 reads CASTDPRRSSYEQYF. DNA of the CDR3: TGCGCCAGCACCGACCCGAGGAGGAGCTCCTACGAGCAGTACTTC.

J is TRBJ2-3 and V is TRBV4-1, with a weak D call TRBD2 (6 bases). The CDR3 sequence is 15 residues long. Per germline, CDR1 MGHRA and CDR2 YSYEKL. V lost 6 bases, J lost 4 bases, and 17 bases lay in between. CDR3 in DNA: TGCGCCAGCAGTCAGATCGGGAGCAGGGCAGATACGCAGTATTTT. It yields the protein CASSQIGSRADTQYF.

This clone turned up a few times. This chain uses TRBV2 with TRBJ2-3; D not certain. Germline V gene sequence: CDR1 SNHLY, CDR2 FYNNEI. This CDR3 spans 12 amino acids. V shed 6 bases and J shed 2 bases, with 6 bases lying between them. The CDR3 region has the DNA TGTGCCAGCAGCACAGACACAGATACGCAGTATTTT. It codes for CASSTDTDTQYF.

V gene TRBV5-4 combines with J gene TRBJ1-1; D unresolved. V lost 3 bases and J lost 3, with 15 bases in between. The length of the CDR3 is 15 residues. Per germline, CDR1 SGHNT and CDR2 YYREEE (reference sequence). CDR3 in amino acids: CASSSQTRVDTEAFF. The CDR3 DNA reads as TGTGCCAGCAGCTCCCAGACAAGAGTTGACACTGAAGCTTTCTTT. Full variable domain (missing parts from reference TRBV5-4 and TRBJ1-1): ETGVTQSPTHLIKTRGQQVTLRCSSQSGHNTVSWYQQALGQGPQFIFQYYREEENGRGNFPPRFSGLQFPNYSSELNVNALELDDSALYLCASSSQTRVDTEAFFGQGTRLTVV.

This chain links TRBV19 with TRBJ2-5; possible D gene TRBD2, 6 bases. CDR1 is LNHDA and CDR2 is SQIVND in the germline V gene (reference sequence). The CDR3 length is 15 residues. Deletions cut 0 bases from V and 5 bases from J, with 13 bases between. This chain's CDR3 is CASSIEGAGRETQYF. The CDR3 DNA sequence: TGTGCCAGTAGTATAGAAGGGGCGGGAAGGGAGACCCAGTACTTC.

This sequence joins TRBV15 and TRBJ1-1; TRBD1 matches at 7 bases. The germline V gene encodes CDR1 LNHNV and CDR2 YYDKDF (reference sequence). This CDR3 has 14 residues. V shed 3 bases, J shed 8 bases, and the junction held 9 bases outside the gene matches. DNA of the CDR3: TGTGCCACCAGCAGTCGTATCGGGACAGCGGAAGCTTTCTTT. It encodes CATSSRIGTAEAFF.

The chain has TRBV7-9 and TRBJ2-7, with 8 bases fitting TRBD2. The germline CDR1 and CDR2 sequences are SEHNR and FQNEAQ (reference sequence). Unmatched junction bases numbered 9, after V lost 5 bases and J lost 3 bases. The CDR3 sequence is 15 residues long. The CDR3 sequence: CASSPLLGLGYEQYF. Here the CDR3 DNA reads TGTGCCAGCAGCCCTCTCTTGGGACTAGGCTACGAGCAGTACTTC.

J is TRBJ1-5 and V is TRBV5-6; D remains ambiguous. Per the germline V gene, CDR1 is SGHDT and CDR2 is YYEEEE. This CDR3 is 14 amino acids long. Between the trimmed V and J ends, which lost 4 bases and 3 bases, there was a span of 11 bases. The CDR3 DNA is TGTGCCAGCAGCCCCACGGGATTCAATCAGCCCCAGCATTTT. This codes for CASSPTGFNQPQHF.

The chain combines TRBV9 with TRBJ2-3; the D gene is possibly TRBD1 (6 bases). The CDR3 extends over 12 amino acids. V lost 5 bases, J lost 3 bases, and 7 bases lay in between. Per the germline V gene, CDR1 is SGDLS and CDR2 is YYNGEE. In DNA, the CDR3 is TGTGCCAGCAGTACAGGGACAGATACGCAGTATTTT. This codes for CASSTGTDTQYF.

The chain carries TRBV28 and TRBJ2-4, with 7 bases matching TRBD1. With 6 bases clipped from V and 4 bases from J, the junction kept 9 bases outside the gene matches. The CDR3 extends over 15 amino acids. In germline, CDR1 is MDHEN, CDR2 SYDVKM. CDR3 in amino acids: CASRNDRAVKNIQYF. CDR3 DNA sequence: TGTGCCAGCAGAAACGACAGGGCCGTTAAAAACATTCAGTACTTC. Filled out from reference TRBV28 and TRBJ2-4, the complete variable domain reads DVKVTQSSRYLVKRTGEKVFLECVQDMDHENMFWYRQDPGLGLRLIYFSYDVKMKEKGDIPEGYSVSREKKERFSLILESASTNQTSMYLCASRNDRAVKNIQYFGAGTRLSVL.

The chain has TRBV19 and TRBJ2-3, with TRBD2 matching over 11 bases. V was pared by 6 bases and J by 5 bases, with 4 bases of the junction left unmatched. The CDR3 runs 14 residues. Germline V lookup: CDR1 LNHDA, CDR2 SQIVND (reference sequence). Written as DNA, the CDR3 is TGTGCCAGTAGACTAGCGGGAGAGGGAGATACGCAGTATTTT. It is translated as CASRLAGEGDTQYF.

The chain uses TRBV10-3 and TRBJ1-1; TRBD1 matches at 7 bases. J was trimmed by 1 base and V by 4 bases; bases with no gene match: 3. Looked up from germline, CDR1 is ENHRY and CDR2 is SYGVKD. CDR3 length equals 14 residues. The CDR3 sequence: CAISVSGGNTEAFF. The CDR3 bases are TGTGCCATCAGTGTGTCAGGGGGGAACACTGAAGCTTTCTTT.

V gene TRBV27 combines with J gene TRBJ2-1; 7 nucleotides line up with TRBD2. Germline CDR1 reads MNHEY; CDR2 reads SMNVEV (reference sequence). This CDR3 region has 14 residues. The ends lost 5 bases at V and 4 bases at J; junction bases unmatched: 5. DNA of the CDR3: TGTGCCAGCAGTATCGGACTAGGGTACAATGAGCAGTTCTTC. Amino acid sequence: CASSIGLGYNEQFF.

J is TRBJ2-1 and V is TRBV7-2; 9 bases align to TRBD2. Trimming removed 5 bases from V and 3 bases from J; junction bases left unmatched: 5. Germline values: CDR1 SGHTA, CDR2 FQGNSA. This CDR3 is 15 amino acids long. The CDR3 DNA reads as TGTGCCAGCAGCGACGGGACTAGCAACTACAATGAGCAGTTCTTC. It translates to CASSDGTSNYNEQFF.

This clone was observed a handful of times. The chain is built from TRBV18 and TRBJ2-7, with D possibly matching TRBD1 (5 bases). The CDR3 has 13 residues. The V gene lost 5 bases and the J gene lost 2 bases, with 10 bases spanning the gap. CDR1 KGHSH and CDR2 LQKENI come from the germline V gene. CDR3 sequence reads: CASSAGSPYEQYF. CDR3 DNA: TGTGCCAGCTCAGCAGGGTCCCCCTACGAGCAGTACTTC. Combining the CDR3 with reference TRBV18 and TRBJ2-7 gives the whole variable domain NAGVMQNPRHLVRRRGQEARLRCSPMKGHSHVYWYRQLPEEGLKFMVYLQKENIIDESGMPKERFSAEFPKEGPSILRIQQVVRGDSAAYFCASSAGSPYEQYFGPGTRLTVT.

The chain's CDR3 is CASSISGTTTAYEQYF. CDR3 nucleotides: TGTGCCAGTAGTATATCAGGGACTACCACCGCCTACGAGCAGTACTTC. The V call is TRBV19, the J call TRBJ2-7, with 7 bases identical to TRBD2. This CDR3 is 16 amino acids long. Per germline, CDR1 LNHDA and CDR2 SQIVND (reference sequence). The ends lost 2 bases at V and 2 bases at J; junction bases unmatched: 9. Full variable domain (remainder filled in from reference TRBV19 and TRBJ2-7): DGGITQSPKYLFRKEGQNVTLSCEQNLNHDAMYWYRQDPGQGLRLIYYSQIVNDFQKGDIAEGYSVSREKKESFPLTVTSAQKNPTAFYLCASSISGTTTAYEQYFGPGTRLTVT.

The chain has TRBV30 and TRBJ1-1; TRBD1 matches at 8 bases. Germline-derived CDR1 and CDR2 are GTSNPN and SVGIG (reference sequence). The trim removed 3 bases at V and 3 bases at J, leaving 12 bases unmatched. This CDR3 has 16 residues. DNA for the CDR3: TGTGCCTGGAGGGTTGGACAGGGCAAATTAGACACTGAAGCTTTCTTT. Translation gives CAWRVGQGKLDTEAFF.

V usage is TRBV2 and J usage is TRBJ1-1; D possibly corresponds to TRBD1 (5 bases). V was pared by 2 bases and J by 11 bases, with 9 bases between. CDR3 length: 11 amino acids. Looked up from germline, CDR1 is SNHLY and CDR2 is FYNNEI. The CDR3 bases are TGTGCCAGCAGTGAACAGGGTTGCGCTTTCTTT. Amino acid sequence: CASSEQGCAFF.

The chain uses TRBV11-3 and TRBJ1-1; no clear D gene. Germline values: CDR1 SGHNT, CDR2 YENEEA. The CDR3 has 13 amino acids. V was clipped by 7 bases and J by 4 bases, with 13 bases between them. The chain's CDR3 is CASTPGLGTEAFF. The CDR3, as DNA: TGTGCCAGCACCCCAGGTCTGGGCACTGAAGCTTTCTTT.